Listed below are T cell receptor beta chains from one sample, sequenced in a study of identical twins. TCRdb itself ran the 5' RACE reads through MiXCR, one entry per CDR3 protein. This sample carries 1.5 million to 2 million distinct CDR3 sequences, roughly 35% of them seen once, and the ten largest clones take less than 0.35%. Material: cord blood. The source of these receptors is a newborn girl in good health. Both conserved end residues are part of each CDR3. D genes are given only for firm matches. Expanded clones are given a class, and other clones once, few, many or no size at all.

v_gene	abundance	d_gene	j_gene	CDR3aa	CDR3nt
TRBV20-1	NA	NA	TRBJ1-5	CSASGAEGNQPQHF	TGCAGTGCTAGTGGGGCAGAAGGCAATCAGCCCCAGCATTTT
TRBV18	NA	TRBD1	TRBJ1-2	CASSPRTGGVGYTF	TGTGCCAGCTCACCACGCACAGGGGGCGTCGGCTACACCTTC
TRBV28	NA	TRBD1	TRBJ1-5	CASSTRRQGLDQPQHF	TGTGCCAGCAGCACGAGAAGACAGGGTTTGGACCAGCCCCAGCATTTT
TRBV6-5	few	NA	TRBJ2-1	CASSYSKGSTQYNEQFF	TGTGCCAGCAGTTACTCGAAGGGCTCCACACAGTACAATGAGCAGTTCTTC
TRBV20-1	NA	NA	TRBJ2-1	CSARKAGYNEQFF	TGCAGTGCTAGAAAGGCGGGCTACAATGAGCAGTTCTTC
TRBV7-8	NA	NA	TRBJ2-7	CASSSIQGRLSYEQYF	TGTGCCAGCAGCTCAATACAGGGAAGGTTATCCTACGAGCAGTACTTC
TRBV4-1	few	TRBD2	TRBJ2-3	CASSQELGRGGTDTQYF	TGCGCCAGCAGCCAAGAACTGGGGCGGGGGGGCACAGATACGCAGTATTTT
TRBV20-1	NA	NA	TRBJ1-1	CSARADRNTEAFF	TGCAGTGCTAGAGCGGACAGGAACACTGAAGCTTTCTTT
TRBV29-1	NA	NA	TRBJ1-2	CSVGSFGGSYGYTF	TGCAGCGTTGGATCCTTTGGGGGAAGCTATGGCTACACCTTC
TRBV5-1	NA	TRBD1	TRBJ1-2	CASSFDIPGTGVYGYTF	TGCGCCAGCAGCTTCGATATCCCCGGGACAGGGGTTTATGGCTACACCTTC
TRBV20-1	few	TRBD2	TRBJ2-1	CSARDLAGEYNEQFF	TGCAGTGCTAGAGATCTAGCGGGAGAGTACAATGAGCAGTTCTTC
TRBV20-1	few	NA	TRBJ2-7	CSAQTDSNEQYF	TGCAGTGCCCAGACAGACAGTAACGAGCAGTACTTC
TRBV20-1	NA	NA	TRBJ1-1	CSAGGHSTEAFF	TGCAGTGCTGGGGGACATAGCACTGAAGCTTTCTTT
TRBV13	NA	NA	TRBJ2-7	CASSSLHNEQYF	TGTGCCAGCAGCTCCCTTCACAATGAGCAGTACTTC
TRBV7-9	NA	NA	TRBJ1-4	CASSRQQTNEKLFF	TGTGCCAGCAGCCGACAGCAAACTAATGAAAAACTGTTTTTT
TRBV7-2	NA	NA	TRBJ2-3	CASSFGGARVTDTQYF	TGTGCCAGCAGCTTCGGCGGGGCCCGAGTGACAGATACGCAGTATTTT
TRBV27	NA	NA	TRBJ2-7	CASSPNRHSYNEQYF	TGTGCCAGCAGTCCCAATCGACATTCCTACAATGAGCAGTACTTC
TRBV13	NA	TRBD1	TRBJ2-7	CASSLGDRGDEQYF	TGTGCCAGCAGCTTGGGAGACAGGGGTGACGAGCAGTACTTC
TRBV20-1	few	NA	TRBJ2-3	CSASGFSLRGTDTQYF	TGCAGTGCTAGCGGGTTCTCCCTGCGGGGCACAGATACGCAGTATTTT
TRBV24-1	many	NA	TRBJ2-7	CATSEYEQYF	TGTGCCACCAGTGAGTACGAGCAGTACTTC